The 13 T cell receptor beta chains below were found in one sample sequenced in a study of response to subunit inactivated influenza vaccine (dated by TCRdb to 2016 to 2019). To prepare the library, RT-PCR was applied. TCRdb lists the instrument as Illumina HiSeq 2500. TCRdb applied fastp at Q25 and MiXCR to the public reads, then kept only in-frame beta chains. When rows share a CDR3 protein, they turn into one entry using the most common DNA and genes. The sample table shows approximately 490,000 distinct CDR3 sequences, and around 7.9% are seen once. The top ten clonotypes cover about 12% of the sample. The sequences come from PBMCs from blood, collected around 2 years after vaccination. The receptors here all came from a man aged 50 to 75 who received an inactivated influenza vaccine. Donor details come from another sample of the same person, matched by shared clones.

This clonotype was found many times. The V and J genes are TRBV29-1 and TRBJ2-3; TRBD2 aligns across 13 bases. The CDR3 has 14 amino acids. J gave up 7 bases and V 5 bases, and 6 bases lay outside the gene matches. Germline V gene sequence: CDR1 SQVTM, CDR2 ANQGSEA. CDR3 nucleotides: TGCAGCGTTCGAAGGACTAGCGGGAGTAATACGCAGTATTTT. Translating it yields CSVRRTSGSNTQYF.

This clonotype occurred many times. The V and J genes are TRBV2 and TRBJ2-1, with 8 positions matching TRBD1. The junction had 10 bases not matched to a gene; V was cut back by 5 bases and J by 7 bases. Germline loops: CDR1 SNHLY, CDR2 FYNNEI. This CDR3 is 15 amino acids long. The DNA for the CDR3 is TGTGCCAGCAGTCCCGGGACAGGCCGATGGAATGAGCAGTTCTTC. The encoded protein is CASSPGTGRWNEQFF. The whole variable domain, filled in from reference TRBV2 and TRBJ2-1, reads EPEVTQTPSHQVTQMGQEVILRCVPISNHLYFYWYRQILGQKVEFLVSFYNNEISEKSEIFDDQFSVERPDGSNFTLKIRSTKLEDSAMYFCASSPGTGRWNEQFFGPGTRLTVL.

This clonotype was seen many times. The gene calls are TRBV20-1 and TRBJ1-5; D gene unclear. The CDR3 runs to 15 residues. CDR1 and CDR2 from the germline V gene are DFQATT and SNEGSKA (reference sequence). The V end lost 2 bases, the J end lost 0 bases, and 11 bases lay between the germline ends. CDR3 amino acids: CSARQASHSNQPQHF. Written as DNA, the CDR3 is TGCAGTGCTAGACAGGCATCCCATAGCAATCAGCCCCAGCATTTT.

The genes are TRBV14 and TRBJ2-1, with 10 bases that match TRBD2. J lost 9 bases, V lost 6 bases, and 11 bases had no gene match. Per the germline V gene, CDR1 is SGHDN and CDR2 is FVKESK. The CDR3 consists of 15 residues. CDR3 loop: CASSSPGLASSEQFF. For the CDR3, the DNA is TGTGCCAGCAGTAGTCCGGGACTAGCGTCTAGTGAGCAGTTCTTC.

The chain employs TRBV3-1 and TRBJ2-5; 7 nucleotides match TRBD1. V gave up 0 bases and J gave up 5 bases; unmatched junction bases: 3. This CDR3 is built from 14 residues. The germline V gene encodes CDR1 LGHDT and CDR2 YNNKEL (reference sequence). CDR3 nucleotide sequence: TGTGCCAGCAGCCAAGAGACAGGGACGGAGACCCAGTACTTC. The encoded protein is CASSQETGTETQYF.

This clonotype was seen more than once but under ten times. The chain employs TRBV2 and TRBJ1-2; possible D gene TRBD1, 5 bases. Germline V gene sequence: CDR1 SNHLY, CDR2 FYNNEI. The germline V and J ends were trimmed by 3 bases and 2 bases, with 7 bases remaining between them. This CDR3 contains 13 residues. The DNA of the CDR3 is TGTGCCAGCAGTGACCGGGGGAACTATGGCTACACCTTC. This gives the protein CASSDRGNYGYTF.

The V gene is TRBV20-1, the J gene TRBJ2-4; TRBD2 matches 7 bases. With V trimmed by 4 bases and J by 10 bases, 7 bases remained unmatched. This CDR3 is 12 amino acids long. Germline V CDR1 and CDR2: DFQATT, SNEGSKA (reference sequence). CDR3 nucleotide sequence: TGCAGTGCTAAGTTGGGGGGGGAAATTCAGTACTTC. This gives the protein CSAKLGGEIQYF.

The rearrangement links TRBV5-6 to TRBJ2-1; TRBD2 agrees at 7 bases. With 2 bases clipped from V and 2 bases from J, the junction kept 4 bases outside the gene matches. Germline CDR1 SGHDT, CDR2 YYEEEE. The CDR3 is 15 residues long. CDR3 in DNA: TGTGCCAGCAGCTTCAGGGACTATACCTACAATGAGCAGTTCTTC. Protein sequence: CASSFRDYTYNEQFF.

This clonotype was seen only a few times. CDR3: CSASLAGQETQYF. CDR3 bases: TGCAGTGCTAGTTTGGCAGGCCAAGAGACCCAGTACTTC. The chain carries TRBV20-1 and TRBJ2-5; no clear D gene. V was clipped by 3 bases and J by 1 base, with 9 bases between them. There are 13 residues in the CDR3. Germline V gene lookup returns CDR1 DFQATT and CDR2 SNEGSKA (reference sequence).

This clonotype was detected many times. V and J are TRBV12-3 or TRBV12-4 and TRBJ2-5; the D gene is possibly TRBD2 (6 bases). Trimming stripped 7 bases from V and 3 bases from J, with 18 bases between. This CDR3 contains 15 residues. The CDR3 spells CASMLILAAEETQYF. CDR3 in DNA: TGTGCCAGCATGTTGATCTTAGCGGCAGAAGAGACCCAGTACTTC.

Only a few counts were recorded for this clonotype. This sequence joins TRBV20-1 and TRBJ2-5; 8 bases match TRBD1. The germline gives CDR1 DFQATT, CDR2 SNEGSKA (reference sequence). J gave up 2 bases and V 4 bases, and 12 bases lay outside the gene matches. The CDR3 is 16 residues long. The CDR3 spells CSATLGTGAYQETQYF. The CDR3 region has the DNA TGCAGTGCTACGCTGGGGACAGGAGCCTATCAAGAGACCCAGTACTTC.

A few counts support this clonotype. The chain combines TRBV28 with TRBJ2-5; D gene ambiguous. This CDR3 region has 12 residues. Germline CDR1 and CDR2: MDHEN and SYDVKM. Trimming cost V 5 bases and J 7 bases, with 11 bases left between them. CDR3 nucleotide sequence: TGTGCCAGCAGTCCACGCGCGTTGACCCAGTACTTC. Its translation is CASSPRALTQYF.

The genes are TRBV6-5 and TRBJ2-7; maybe TRBD2 (7 bases). V was cut by 0 bases and J by 3 bases, with 12 bases left in between. The CDR3 loop spans 15 amino acids. Germline CDR1 reads MNHEY; CDR2 reads SVGAGI. CDR3 amino acids: CASSYSGGPFYEQYF. CDR3 sequence (DNA): TGTGCCAGCAGTTACTCCGGGGGGCCGTTCTACGAGCAGTACTTC.